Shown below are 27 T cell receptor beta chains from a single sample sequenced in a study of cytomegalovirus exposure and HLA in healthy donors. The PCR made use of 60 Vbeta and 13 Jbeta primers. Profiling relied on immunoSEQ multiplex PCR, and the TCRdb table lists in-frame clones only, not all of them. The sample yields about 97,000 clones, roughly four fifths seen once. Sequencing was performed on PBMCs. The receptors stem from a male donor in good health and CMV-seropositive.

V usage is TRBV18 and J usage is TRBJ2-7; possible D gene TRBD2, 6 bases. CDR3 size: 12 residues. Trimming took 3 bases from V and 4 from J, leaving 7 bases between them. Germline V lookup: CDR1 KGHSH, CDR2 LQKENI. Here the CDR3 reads CASSPGGYEQYF. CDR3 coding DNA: TGTGCCAGCTCACCCGGAGGGTACGAGCAGTACTTC.

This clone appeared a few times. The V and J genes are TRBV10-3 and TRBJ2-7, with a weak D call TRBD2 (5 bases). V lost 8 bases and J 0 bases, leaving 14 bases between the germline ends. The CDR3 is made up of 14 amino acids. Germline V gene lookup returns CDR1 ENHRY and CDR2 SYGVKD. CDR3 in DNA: TGTGCCATCGGGCCAGCGGCCCTCTCCTACGAGCAGTACTTC. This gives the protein CAIGPAALSYEQYF.

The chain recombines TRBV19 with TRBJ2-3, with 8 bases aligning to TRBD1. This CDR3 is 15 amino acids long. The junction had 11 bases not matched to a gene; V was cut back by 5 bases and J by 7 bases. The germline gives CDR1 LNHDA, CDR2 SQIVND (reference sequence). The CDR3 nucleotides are TGTGCCAGTAGTGGGATGCAGGGGGCGCAAAATACGCAGTATTTT. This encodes CASSGMQGAQNTQYF.

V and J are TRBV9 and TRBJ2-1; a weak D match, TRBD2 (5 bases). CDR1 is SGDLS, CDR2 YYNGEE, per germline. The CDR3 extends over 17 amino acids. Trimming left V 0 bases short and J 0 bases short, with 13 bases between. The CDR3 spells CASSVESGSSSYNEQFF. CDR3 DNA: TGTGCCAGCAGCGTAGAGAGCGGTAGCAGCTCCTACAATGAGCAGTTCTTC.

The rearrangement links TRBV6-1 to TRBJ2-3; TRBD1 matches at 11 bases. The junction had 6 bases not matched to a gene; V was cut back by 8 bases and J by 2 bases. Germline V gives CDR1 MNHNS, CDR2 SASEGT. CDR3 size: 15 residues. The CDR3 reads CASSGTGGFTDTQYF. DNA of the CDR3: TGTGCCAGCTCCGGGACAGGGGGTTTCACAGATACGCAGTATTTT.

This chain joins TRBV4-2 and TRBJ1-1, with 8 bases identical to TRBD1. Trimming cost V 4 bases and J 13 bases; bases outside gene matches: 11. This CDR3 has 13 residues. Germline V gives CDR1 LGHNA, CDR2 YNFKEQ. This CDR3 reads CASSRAPDREVFF. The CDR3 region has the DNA TGTGCCAGCAGCCGAGCGCCGGACAGGGAGGTTTTCTTT.

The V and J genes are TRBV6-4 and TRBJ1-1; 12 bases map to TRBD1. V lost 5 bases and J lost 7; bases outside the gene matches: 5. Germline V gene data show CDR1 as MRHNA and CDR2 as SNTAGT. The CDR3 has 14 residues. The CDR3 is CASSPGQGAIEAFF. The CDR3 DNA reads TGTGCCAGCAGTCCGGGACAGGGGGCAATTGAAGCTTTCTTT.

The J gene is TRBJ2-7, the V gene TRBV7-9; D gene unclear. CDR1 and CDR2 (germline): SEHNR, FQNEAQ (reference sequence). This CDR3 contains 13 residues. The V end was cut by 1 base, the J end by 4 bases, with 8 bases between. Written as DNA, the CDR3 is TGTGCCAGCAGCTTAGACACAAAGTACGAGCAGTACTTC. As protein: CASSLDTKYEQYF.

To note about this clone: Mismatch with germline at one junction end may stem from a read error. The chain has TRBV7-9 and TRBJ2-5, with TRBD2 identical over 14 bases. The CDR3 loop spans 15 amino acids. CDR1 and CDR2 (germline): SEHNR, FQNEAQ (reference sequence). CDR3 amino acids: CSSSLTSGRAGTQYF. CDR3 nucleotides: TGTTCCAGCAGCTTGACTAGCGGGAGGGCCGGGACCCAGTACTTC.

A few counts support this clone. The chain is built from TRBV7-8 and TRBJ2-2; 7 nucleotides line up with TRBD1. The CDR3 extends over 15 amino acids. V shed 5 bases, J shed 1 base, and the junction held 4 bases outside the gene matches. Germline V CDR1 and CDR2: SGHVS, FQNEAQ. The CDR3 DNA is TGTGCCAGCAGCCGATGGACAGGGAACACCGGGGAGCTGTTTTTT. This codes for CASSRWTGNTGELFF.

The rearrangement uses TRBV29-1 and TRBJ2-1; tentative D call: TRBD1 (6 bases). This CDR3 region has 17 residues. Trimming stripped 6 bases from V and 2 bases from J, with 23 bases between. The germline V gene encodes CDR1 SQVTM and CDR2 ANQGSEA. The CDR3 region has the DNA TGCAGCGTAAAAAGGGGGTCCACCAACGGAGCCTACAATGAGCAGTTCTTC. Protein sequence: CSVKRGSTNGAYNEQFF.

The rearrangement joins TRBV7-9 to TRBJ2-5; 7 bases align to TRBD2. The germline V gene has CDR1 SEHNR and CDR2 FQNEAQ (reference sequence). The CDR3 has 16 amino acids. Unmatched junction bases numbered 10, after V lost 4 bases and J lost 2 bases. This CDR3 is CASSSSSGAFQETQYF. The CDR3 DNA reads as TGTGCCAGCAGCTCCTCTAGCGGAGCCTTTCAAGAGACCCAGTACTTC.

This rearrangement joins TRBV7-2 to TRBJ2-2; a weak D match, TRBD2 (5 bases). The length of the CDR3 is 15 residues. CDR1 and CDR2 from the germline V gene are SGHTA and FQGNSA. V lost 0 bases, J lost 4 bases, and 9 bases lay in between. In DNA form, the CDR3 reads TGTGCCAGCAGCTTAGCTTACGCGGGCACCGGGGAGCTGTTTTTT. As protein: CASSLAYAGTGELFF.

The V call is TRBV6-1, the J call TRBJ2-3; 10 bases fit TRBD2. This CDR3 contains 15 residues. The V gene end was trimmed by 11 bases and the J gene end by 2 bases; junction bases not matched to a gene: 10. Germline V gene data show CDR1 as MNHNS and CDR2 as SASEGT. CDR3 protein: CAAGGLAGATDTQYF. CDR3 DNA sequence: TGTGCCGCGGGCGGCCTAGCGGGGGCCACAGATACGCAGTATTTT.

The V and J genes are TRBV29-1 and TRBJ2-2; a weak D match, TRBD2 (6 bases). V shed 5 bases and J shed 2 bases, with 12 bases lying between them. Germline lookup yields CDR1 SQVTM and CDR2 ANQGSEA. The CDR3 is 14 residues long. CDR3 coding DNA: TGCAGCGTTACCGGGACTCTCAACACCGGGGAGCTGTTTTTT. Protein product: CSVTGTLNTGELFF.

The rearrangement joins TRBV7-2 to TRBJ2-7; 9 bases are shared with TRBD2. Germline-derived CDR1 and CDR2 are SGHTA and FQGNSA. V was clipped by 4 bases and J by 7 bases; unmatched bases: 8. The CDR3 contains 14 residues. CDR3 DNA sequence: TGTGCCAGCAGCTACCTAGCGGGGCCGGGGGAGCAGTACTTC. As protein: CASSYLAGPGEQYF.

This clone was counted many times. DNA of the CDR3: TGTGCCAGCAGTTACAGGACAGGGGCAGGGGAGCAGTTCTTC. Its protein is CASSYRTGAGEQFF. The chain combines TRBV6-5 with TRBJ2-1; the match to TRBD1 covers 9 bases. This CDR3 contains 14 residues. Germline-derived CDR1 and CDR2 are MNHEY and SVGAGI. With 2 bases clipped from V and 10 bases from J, the junction kept 6 bases outside the gene matches.

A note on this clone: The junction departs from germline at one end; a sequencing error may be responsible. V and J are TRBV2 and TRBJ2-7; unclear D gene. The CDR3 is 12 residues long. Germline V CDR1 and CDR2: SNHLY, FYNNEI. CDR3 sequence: CASSESGLLLHF. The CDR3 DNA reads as TGTGCCAGCAGTGAATCGGGTCTTCTACTCCATTTC.

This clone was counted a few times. The CDR3 DNA is TGTGCCAGCAGCTTGGGTGACGCAGGGGGACAAGAGACCCAGTACTTC. This sequence encodes CASSLGDAGGQETQYF. This sequence joins TRBV5-8 and TRBJ2-5; 7 nucleotides line up with TRBD1. The J segment lost 2 bases and the V segment lost 0 bases, leaving 7 bases of the junction unmatched. This CDR3 contains 16 residues. CDR1 and CDR2 from the germline V gene are SGHTS and YDEGEE.

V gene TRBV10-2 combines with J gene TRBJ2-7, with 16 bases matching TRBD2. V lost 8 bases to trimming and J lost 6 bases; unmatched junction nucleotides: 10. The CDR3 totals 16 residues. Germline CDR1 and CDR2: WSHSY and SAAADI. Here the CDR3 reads CASGFGTSGRAREQYF. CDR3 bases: TGCGCCAGCGGTTTCGGGACTAGCGGGAGGGCCCGCGAGCAGTACTTC.

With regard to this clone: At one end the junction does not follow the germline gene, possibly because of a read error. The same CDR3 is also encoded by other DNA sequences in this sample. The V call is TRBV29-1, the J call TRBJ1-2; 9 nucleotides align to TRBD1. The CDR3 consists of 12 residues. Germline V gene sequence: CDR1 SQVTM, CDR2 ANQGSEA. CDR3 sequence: CSVEGQGYGYTF. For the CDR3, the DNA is TGCAGCGTCGAAGGACAGGGGTATGGCTACACCTTC.

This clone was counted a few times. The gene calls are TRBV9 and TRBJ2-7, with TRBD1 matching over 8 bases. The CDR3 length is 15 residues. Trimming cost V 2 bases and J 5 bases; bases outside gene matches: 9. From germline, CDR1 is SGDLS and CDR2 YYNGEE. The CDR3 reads CASSVQGALGNEQYF. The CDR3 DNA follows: TGTGCCAGCAGCGTCCAGGGGGCCCTGGGGAACGAGCAGTACTTC.

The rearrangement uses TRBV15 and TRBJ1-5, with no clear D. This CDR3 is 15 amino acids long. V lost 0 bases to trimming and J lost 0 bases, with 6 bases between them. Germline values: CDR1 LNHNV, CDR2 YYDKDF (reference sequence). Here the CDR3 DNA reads TGTGCCACCAGCAGAGATAGTATTAGCAATCAGCCCCAGCATTTT. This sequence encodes CATSRDSISNQPQHF.

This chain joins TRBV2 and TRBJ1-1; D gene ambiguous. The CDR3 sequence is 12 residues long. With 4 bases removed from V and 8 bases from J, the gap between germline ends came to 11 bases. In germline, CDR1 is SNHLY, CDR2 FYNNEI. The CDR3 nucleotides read TGTGCCAGCAGTGGCGGGGTGGGGGAAGCTTTCTTT. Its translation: CASSGGVGEAFF.

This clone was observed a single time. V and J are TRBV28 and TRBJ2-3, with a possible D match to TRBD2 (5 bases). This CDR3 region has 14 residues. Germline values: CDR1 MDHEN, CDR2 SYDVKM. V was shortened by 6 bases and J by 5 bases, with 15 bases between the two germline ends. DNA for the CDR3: TGTGCCAGCAGGCCCGCGAGGGAGCGAGATACGCAGTATTTT. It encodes CASRPARERDTQYF.

The CDR3 protein is CASSLGDYEQYF. CDR3 sequence (DNA): TGTGCCAGCAGCTTAGGAGACTACGAGCAGTACTTC. The chain has TRBV7-9 and TRBJ2-7; no reliable D call. Deletions cut 1 base from V and 3 bases from J, with 4 bases between. The CDR3 runs to 12 residues. Germline-derived CDR1 and CDR2 are SEHNR and FQNEAQ (reference sequence).

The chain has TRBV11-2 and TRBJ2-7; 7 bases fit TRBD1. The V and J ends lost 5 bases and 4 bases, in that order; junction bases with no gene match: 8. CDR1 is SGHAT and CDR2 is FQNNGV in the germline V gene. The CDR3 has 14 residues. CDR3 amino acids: CASSPPGQSYEQYF. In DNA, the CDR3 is TGTGCCAGCAGCCCCCCGGGACAGAGTTACGAGCAGTACTTC.